The rows below give T cell receptor beta chains drawn from one sample of a study of blood T cell repertoires in COVID-19. Assay used: immunoSEQ multiplex PCR; TCRdb lists only in-frame clones, some missing. The sample contains about 220,000 clones, 70% to 90% of which appear only once. The specimen sequenced was PBMCs or T cells enriched from blood (not recorded which). The receptors here all came from a woman in her thirties or forties with acute COVID-19. The CDR3 runs from the conserved cysteine through the conserved F or W. The D gene is left open where the match is weak. Clone size is given for some rows only: seen once, a few or many times, or a class if the clone is expanded.

once	.	17	TRBV9	TRBJ2-6	TGTGCCAGCAGCGTAGGGCAGGGGATCTCTGGGGCCAACGTCCTGACTTTC	CASSVGQGISGANVLTF
.	.	16	TRBV11-2	TRBJ1-1	TGTGCCAGCAGCTCGGCCAGGGGTTTGGTGAACACTGAAGCTTTCTTT	CASSSARGLVNTEAFF
once	.	19	TRBV5-1	TRBJ1-1	TGCGCCAGCGTACATATTGCAGTCTCGGGACACCAAGTTAACACTGAAGCTTTCTTT	CASVHIAVSGHQVNTEAFF
.	.	16	TRBV5-8	TRBJ1-1	TGTGCCAGCAGCTTGACGAGACAGAGCCCGAACACTGAAGCTTTCTTT	CASSLTRQSPNTEAFF
.	TRBD2	20	TRBV5-1	TRBJ2-2	TGCGCCAGCAGCTTACAAGGGACTAGCGGGGGGGCCGTATTCCCCGGGGAGCTGTTTTTT	CASSLQGTSGGAVFPGELFF
.	.	16	TRBV5-8	TRBJ1-6	TGTGCCAGCAGCCTACTACACGGGGGGCCGAATTCACCCCTCCACTTT	CASSLLHGGPNSPLHF
.	.	18	TRBV4-1	TRBJ1-6	TGCGCCAGCAGCCAAGACTCGTTATTGGCCAGCTATAATTCACCCCTCCACTTT	CASSQDSLLASYNSPLHF
.	TRBD1	17	TRBV11-2	TRBJ1-1	TGTGCCAGCAGCTTAAGACTCCCGGGACAGGGGAACACTGAAGCTTTCTTT	CASSLRLPGQGNTEAFF
.	TRBD2	17	TRBV5-5	TRBJ2-1	TGTGCCAGCAGCTTGGCCGTTTCGCGGGGGGCCCACAATGAGCAGTTCTTC	CASSLAVSRGAHNEQFF
.	TRBD1	15	TRBV19	TRBJ1-5	TGTGCCAGTCGGGACAGGTCCTATAGCAATCAGCCCCAGCATTTT	CASRDRSYSNQPQHF
.	.	15	TRBV11-2	TRBJ1-3	TGTGCCAGCAGCTTTATCGGGGGATCGGGAAACACCATATATTTT	CASSFIGGSGNTIYF
.	TRBD1	17	TRBV4-1	TRBJ2-4	TGCGCCAGCAGCCAAGCGTACAGGGGGCGCTTAAAAAACATTCAGTACTTC	CASSQAYRGRLKNIQYF
.	.	13	TRBV7-2	TRBJ1-2	TGTGCCAGCAGCCCAGGGTCGGGTAGTGGCTACACCTTC	CASSPGSGSGYTF
.	.	14	TRBV9	TRBJ1-2	TGTGCCAGCAGCCATAACGGGGGGATTTGGGGCTACACCTTC	CASSHNGGIWGYTF
.	TRBD1	13	TRBV3-1/TRBV3-2	TRBJ1-2	TGTGCCAGCGGAGGGACAGCTAACTATGGCTACACCTTC	CASGGTANYGYTF
.	TRBD2	14	TRBV10-3	TRBJ2-5	TGTGCCATCAGCCCAAGCGGGGACCAAGAGACCCAGTACTTC	CAISPSGDQETQYF
few	.	12	TRBV18	TRBJ1-2	TGTGCCAGCTCATCCGCACAGGGAGGCTACACCTTC	CASSSAQGGYTF
.	TRBD1	15	TRBV5-1	TRBJ2-4	TGCGCCAGCAGCTTGTCGGGACAGGGGTTGAACATTCAGTACTTC	CASSLSGQGLNIQYF
.	.	14	TRBV9	TRBJ2-2	TGTGCCAGCAGCGGCCAGACAGACACCGGGGAGCTGTTTTTT	CASSGQTDTGELFF
few	.	14	TRBV5-1	TRBJ1-2	TGCGCCAGCAGCTTGGATGGACAGAACTATGGCTACACCTTC	CASSLDGQNYGYTF
.	TRBD1	15	TRBV7-6	TRBJ2-1	TGTGCCAGCAGCCTCGGACAGGGGAGAGAAAATGAGCAGTTCTTC	CASSLGQGRENEQFF
.	.	10	TRBV14	TRBJ1-2	TGTGCCAGCGGAGGGCAGGGCTACACCTTC	CASGGQGYTF
.	TRBD1	17	TRBV27	TRBJ2-2	TGTGCCAGCAGTAAGGCGGGACAGGGGTTTAACACCGGGGAGCTGTTTTTT	CASSKAGQGFNTGELFF
.	TRBD2	15	TRBV7-9	TRBJ2-1	TGTGCCAGCAGCCCCGGGACTAGTGATCGCGATGAGCAGTTCTTC	CASSPGTSDRDEQFF
few	.	14	TRBV7-8	TRBJ1-1	TGTGCCAGCAGCTTACCCCAGCGGGGCACTGAAGCTTTCTTT	CASSLPQRGTEAFF
.	.	14	TRBV10-3	TRBJ1-1	TGTGCCATCAGCACAGGGAGTGCGAACACTGAAGCTTTCTTT	CAISTGSANTEAFF
.	.	14	TRBV9	TRBJ2-2	TGTGCCAGCAGCGCCACTACCTCGACCGGGGAGCTGTTTTTT	CASSATTSTGELFF
.	.	12	TRBV12-3/TRBV12-4	TRBJ1-1	TGTGCCAGCAGCCCATTGGGAGTTGAAGCTTTCTTT	CASSPLGVEAFF
.	.	14	TRBV2	TRBJ1-2	TGTGCCAGCAGCCCCGGCCAGGGTAGCTATGGCTACACCTTC	CASSPGQGSYGYTF
.	TRBD1	15	TRBV2	TRBJ2-5	TGTGCCAGCAGGCCAAACAGGGGGATCCAAGAGACCCAGTACTTC	CASRPNRGIQETQYF
.	TRBD2	15	TRBV5-1	TRBJ2-3	TGCGCCAGCAGCACAACTAGCGGGGCACGAGATACGCAGTATTTT	CASSTTSGARDTQYF
.	.	15	TRBV21-1	TRBJ1-6	TGTGCCAGCAGCAAAGAAGGACAGGATAATTCACCCCTCCACTTT	CASSKEGQDNSPLHF
.	.	13	TRBV5-4	TRBJ2-2	TGTGCCAGCAGCTTGGATCTAGGCGGGGAGCTGTTTTTT	CASSLDLGGELFF
.	.	14	TRBV27	TRBJ2-5	TGTGCCAGCAGTTTATCGGCGGGGATAGAGACCCAGTACTTC	CASSLSAGIETQYF
.	.	15	TRBV19	TRBJ1-5	TGTGCCATTAGTGCGGGGGGCAATGACAATCAGCCCCAGCATTTT	CAISAGGNDNQPQHF
.	TRBD1	13	TRBV6-5	TRBJ1-1	TGTGCCGCGACAGGGGGGAGGAGCACTGAAGCTTTCTTT	CAATGGRSTEAFF
.	TRBD1	17	TRBV6-6	TRBJ1-5	TGTGCCAGCAGTCCGGCCGGGACAGGAGTAATCAATCAGCCCCAGCATTTT	CASSPAGTGVINQPQHF
.	TRBD1	15	TRBV6-1	TRBJ1-3	TGTGCCAGCAGTGAATGGGGGACAGCTGGAAACACCATATATTTT	CASSEWGTAGNTIYF
.	.	16	TRBV3-1/TRBV3-2	TRBJ1-4	TGTGCCAGCAGCCACCGTACCGGGACACTGAATGAAAAACTGTTTTTT	CASSHRTGTLNEKLFF
.	TRBD1	14	TRBV14	TRBJ1-2	TGTGCCAGCAGCTTACGGACAGGGGGCTATGGCTACACCTTC	CASSLRTGGYGYTF
few	TRBD1	16	TRBV14	TRBJ1-1	TGTGCCAGCAGCCCTGAGACAGGGGTTTATTACACTGAAGCTTTCTTT	CASSPETGVYYTEAFF
.	.	12	TRBV10-1	TRBJ1-1	TGCGCCAGCAGTACAACTATTGGGGAAGCTTTCTTT	CASSTTIGEAFF
.	TRBD2	22	TRBV7-9	TRBJ2-3	TGTGCCAGCAGCAGTCACCCACGGACTAGCGGGGGGCGTACCTTAAGCACAGATACGCAGTATTTT	CASSSHPRTSGGRTLSTDTQYF
.	TRBD1	15	TRBV7-9	TRBJ1-4	TGTGCCAGCAGCTCGAGGACAGGGAGAGGCGAAAAACTGTTTTTT	CASSSRTGRGEKLFF
.	TRBD1	17	TRBV27	TRBJ1-1	TGTGCCAGCAGTTCGACCATGTTTGGGGACAGGGGCCCTGAAGCTTTCTTT	CASSSTMFGDRGPEAFF
.	TRBD1	12	TRBV19	TRBJ1-1	TGTGCCAGTAGATACAGGGGGTATGAAGCTTTCTTT	CASRYRGYEAFF
.	.	15	TRBV10-3	TRBJ1-5	TGTGCCATCAGTGAGTCTCAAGGGCAGGGGCAGCCCCAGCATTTT	CAISESQGQGQPQHF
.	.	13	TRBV9	TRBJ2-3	TGTGCCAGCAGCGCGACGGAAGTAGAGGCGCAGTATTTT	CASSATEVEAQYF
.	.	11	TRBV18	TRBJ2-7	TGTGCCAGCCGAGTCGGGGACGAGCAGTACTTC	CASRVGDEQYF
.	TRBD2	15	TRBV20-1	TRBJ2-3	TGCAGTGCTAGTAGACTAGCGGGGGACCCAGATACGCAGTATTTT	CSASRLAGDPDTQYF
.	TRBD2	14	TRBV11-2	TRBJ2-5	TGTGCCAGCAGCTTGACTAGCGGGGGGGAGACCCAGTACTTC	CASSLTSGGETQYF
.	.	16	TRBV15	TRBJ1-5	TGTGCCACCAGCCCGTATCGAGGGCAGTACGCTCAGCCCCAGCATTTT	CATSPYRGQYAQPQHF
few	.	15	TRBV15	TRBJ1-3	TGTGCCACCAGCGGGGGGAAGGGGTCTGGAAACACCATATATTTT	CATSGGKGSGNTIYF
.	TRBD1	16	TRBV5-4	TRBJ2-3	TGTGCCAGCAGCCCAGTTCGACAGGGGAGCACAGATACGCAGTATTTT	CASSPVRQGSTDTQYF
.	TRBD1	15	TRBV3-1/TRBV3-2	TRBJ2-7	TGTGCCAGCAGCCATACCGGGACAGGGGTCTACGAGCAGTACTTC	CASSHTGTGVYEQYF
.	.	17	TRBV10-3	TRBJ1-4	TGTGCCATCAGTGAGCCGGGCGGGCTGACAGGTGGGGGAAAACTGTTTTTT	CAISEPGGLTGGGKLFF
.	.	16	TRBV4-3	TRBJ2-7	TGCGCCAGCAGCCAAGATTCTCGGCGACACCACTACGAGCAGTACTTC	CASSQDSRRHHYEQYF
.	.	15	TRBV5-8	TRBJ2-5	TGTGCCAGCAGATCCGGGTCGTCCGCGGGCGAGACCCAGTACTTC	CASRSGSSAGETQYF
.	.	14	TRBV30	TRBJ1-4	TGTGCCTGGAGTGAGGGGCGGTTGAGGGAAAAACTGTTTTTT	CAWSEGRLREKLFF